This TCR beta chain is from a study of cytomegalovirus exposure and HLA in healthy donors (dated by TCRdb to the late 2010s). Regarding the study in general: According to an earlier analysis of several hundred of the donors, roughly 180 million T cells yielded some 120 million unique TCR beta sequences and about 300 Gb of sequence data. Roughly 300 gigabases of sequencing data and 91 million or so unique TCR sequences made up an early release that covered roughly 670 HLA-typed donors. Among the roughly 380 genotyped donors, 75% to 90% belonged to the genetic ancestry cluster associated with self-reported Caucasian donors. The study was designed to test whether signatures of past pathogen exposure could be identified by cataloging public T cell receptors. The T cell repertoires of roughly 660 subjects were profiled by immunosequencing and related to cytomegalovirus serostatus. A separate validation cohort of approximately 120 different subjects was used in addition to the roughly 670-subject first cohort. To predict cytomegalovirus infection status, the study combined high-throughput TCR immunosequencing, statistical association of individual TCRs with disease status, and machine learning. A later analysis re-examined previously published TCR beta repertoires from 610 or so donors and added high-resolution HLA genotyping to investigate patterns of TCR occurrence. The later analysis used no new phenotypic data to find candidate immune exposures, relying instead on TCR beta sequences and their occurrence across donors. To decide whether each TCR beta V gene segment behaved as functional or pseudogenic, an earlier analysis of fewer than 750 of the donors relied on high-throughput TCR beta sequencing. Donor age, sex, ethnicity and CMV serostatus were compiled alongside the repertoire data. A later genetic analysis used genome-wide SNP genotypes for about 60% of the roughly 700 donors, treating that subset as a discovery cohort. Every repertoire in the discovery cohort had been generated on one and the same sequencing platform. Class I and class II HLA loci were covered by the typing at four-digit resolution. Typing coverage differed by locus: A, B, C, DRB1 and DQB1 were typed in roughly 629-630 donors, DQA1 in 522, DPA1 in 606, and DPB1 in just under 490. A few DR-DQ haplotypes were treated as single units for association and clustering because of strong linkage in the cohort. Among about 400 genotyped donors of the cohort, an average of around 220,000 unique TCR beta nucleotide sequences was sequenced per donor, of which roughly 17% were non-productive.

Library preparation employed the immunoSEQ multiplex PCR assay. A mixture of 60 forward primers for TCR Vbeta segments and 13 reverse primers for TCR Jbeta segments was used in the multiplex PCR. The CDR3 region of rearranged TCR beta genes was amplified from genomic DNA by a multiplex PCR assay. The Illumina HiSeq System was used to sequence the amplified TCR beta libraries as 87-base-pair reads. Regarding the original processing steps: In a later analysis, approximately 74 million unique TCR beta chains were counted across the 500 to 700 repertoires, and about 10 million of these chains were shared by at least two donors. Raw reads were error-corrected and collapsed into unique sequences with a nearest-neighbor algorithm that merged closely related sequences to remove PCR and sequencing errors. CDR3 sequences were aligned to IMGT reference sequences to assign V, D and J gene segments. Each retained sequence needed at least a six-nucleotide match to both a V gene segment and a J gene segment. A rearrangement was called productive if the CDR3 had no stop codons and remained in frame with V and J, and every other rearrangement was called non-productive. Following IMGT convention, CDR3 was defined as the stretch from the second conserved V-encoded cysteine to the conserved J-encoded phenylalanine. The earlier analysis of 587 of the donors excluded any sequence lacking an unambiguous match to a single V gene segment. An earlier analysis of several hundred of the donors classified V segments as functional when productive rearrangements were above 56.7% and as segregating when the standard deviation between donors was above 5%. A statistical classification framework was built for diagnosing cytomegalovirus status from the catalog of TCR beta chain sequences. V and J gene assignment, in a later analysis, came from comparing TCR nucleotide sequences with IMGT/GENE-DB human TR gene sequences. A later analysis assigned CDR3 sequences and most-parsimonious VDJ recombination scenarios with the TCRdist pipeline. In a later analysis, each TCR beta chain was defined by its CDR3 amino acid sequence together with its V-gene family, and reads without a unique V-gene family were excluded. To address suspected cross-contamination and a sequencing artifact, a later analysis removed 592 highly shared, low-generation-probability nucleotide sequences. For each public chain, a later analysis derived a clonal expansion index from normalized ranks of inferred template counts within each repertoire. In a later analysis, generation probabilities were computed with a VDJ recombination model fitted to out-of-frame rearrangements, and the resulting probabilities were checked against IGoR. A later analysis scored TCR-TCR, TCR-HLA and TCR-CMV co-occurrence with hypergeometric tests, applying a repertoire-size bias correction to TCR pairs. False discovery rates were estimated in a later analysis by permuting HLA or CMV assignments 20 times. In a later analysis, co-occurring TCRs were grouped using DBSCAN, with TCRdist sequence similarity added in when clustering inside HLA-allele-positive subsets. Repertoires with fewer than 30,000 or more than 120,000 public chains were left out of co-occurrence clustering, as were about 5 repertoires with anomalous nucleotide sharing. TCRdb's version of the immuneACCESS table is confined to in-frame rearrangements and falls short of the full clone set. An unresolved V gene accounts for under half of the shortfall where checked; the remainder is of unknown origin. D and trimming were read from the DNA, whereas the V and J calls and clone size are those reported in that table. The sample table records approximately 150,000 clones; 77% of these occur just once. 7.4% of the sample belongs to the ten largest clones.

The CDR3 numbers 15 residues from cysteine through phenylalanine. Solely the CDR3 DNA is kept, with 45 bases framed from the first base. V loses 0 bases, J loses 2 bases, and the germline ends lie 11 bases apart. For CDR1 and CDR2, the germline V gene lists SGDLS and YYNGEE. On the study overall, not on this receptor specifically: Specific HLA alleles were associated with over 15,000 TCR beta sequences at a false discovery rate of 0.05 in a later analysis. An association between a missense DCLRE1C variant and V-gene and J-gene trimming of TCR beta chains was found in a later genetic analysis and replicated in an independent cohort. According to a later analysis, parvovirus B19, influenza, CMV and Epstein-Barr virus appeared linked to several top co-occurrence clusters. In a later genetic analysis, fewer N-insertions in productive TCRs were reported among donors in an Asian-associated ancestry cluster than the approximately 710-donor mean. The authors suggested that the approach could potentially be generalized to other disease states and immunological phenotypes. The earlier analysis of approximately 540 of the donors excluded some 16 rarely observed V segments, including chromosome 9 orphons, because counts were too low. A later analysis found that most CMV-associated TCR beta chains appeared HLA-restricted, with HLA associations seemingly driven largely by CMV exposure. Broadly in line with IMGT annotations, most TCR beta V segments showed up in productive rearrangements about 87% or about 30% of the time in an earlier analysis of a few hundred of the donors. A total of 150 to 200 TCR beta chains were listed by the study as associated with cytomegalovirus. The cohort was sequenced for TCR beta chains only, and without alpha or paired-chain data the features that could be detected were limited. A cluster of highly shared sequence variants was judged likely to represent a technical artifact of the sequencing pipeline. In a later analysis, HLA-associated TCR beta chains showed more clonal expansion and lower generation probabilities than non-associated chains that were equally common. Most TCR sequences were seen in very few donors, while some public TCRs were found in many individuals. In vitro tests confirmed that three of the cytomegalovirus-associated TCR beta chains recognize cytomegalovirus antigens. Linkage disequilibrium might explain the correlated functional status among segregating V segments, but an unknown experimental factor could not be excluded. CMV serostatus was the only immune exposure information available for the cohort. Because some donors lacked HLA typing at each locus, the association tests relied only on the typed subset. A further reported finding was that TCR beta sequences accurately predicted the HLA-A and HLA-B alleles for most subjects in the first cohort. The 87-base-pair reads could not distinguish some IMGT-functional V segments, including TRBV6-2 and TRBV6-3, so those segments were excluded. When HLA alleles, especially DR and DQ, strongly co-occurred, attributing TCR associations to individual alleles was difficult. A later analysis found that TCR association rates varied across HLA loci, with DRB1 alleles showing the most associated TCRs and HLA-C alleles the fewest. Roughly uniform sequencing depth across donors was assumed in presence/absence analyses, although this assumption may not hold. The classifier was reported to diagnose cytomegalovirus status with high specificity and sensitivity in both the original cohort and the validation cohort.

In total, around 600 healthy bone marrow donors made up the cohort. Cohort members were all nominally healthy when sampled, although unrecorded immune exposures were likely present. The donor tested CMV seropositive, placing the donor among the 289 seropositive members of the cohort. A peripheral blood sample was collected from each donor, and TCR beta sequencing was performed on peripheral blood mononuclear cells. The Qiagen DNeasy Blood Extraction Kit was used to extract genomic DNA from the blood cell samples. Regarding this clone: It has no known antigen specificity. Per-nucleotide qualities are absent, and no much larger clonotype sits a single base away.

The sequencing input was PBMCs. The chain couples TRBV9 to TRBJ1-2; the D region possibly corresponds to TRBD1 (5 bases align). This clonotype originated in a male donor in good health and CMV-seropositive. Read as DNA, the sequence is TGTGCCAGCAGCGTAGAGGGCGGGACGAACTATGGCTACACCTTC. Its coded protein is CASSVEGGTNYGYTF.